This T cell receptor beta chain was recorded in a study of blood T cell repertoires in COVID-19. Study information: Samples representing acute and convalescent COVID-19 were sourced from the United States, Italy and Spain. Nucleic acid was either cDNA or gDNA, and it came from T cells, B-cell-depleted T cells, or PBMCs.

In the original analysis: Estimation of nucleated cell counts relied on the amplification of reference gene primers. Clones were sequenced by immunoSEQ multiplex PCR, and TCRdb holds only the in-frame ones, with some missing. V and J calls plus clone size are reproduced from that table; the DNA served to infer D and trimming. The sample lists 250,000 to 300,000 clones, 75% to 90% occurring once. The CDR3 is 14 amino acids. With V trimmed by 3 bases and J by 6 bases, 6 bases remained unmatched. Germline CDR1 reads MGHDK; CDR2 reads SYGVNS. Input material: peripheral blood. The rearrangement uses TRBV25-1 and TRBJ2-7, with 9 bases matching TRBD1. The clonotype comes from a woman aged 50 to 60 who had recovered from COVID-19. In DNA form, the CDR3 reads TGTGCCAGCAGTGAGTTCGGGACAGGGACCGAGCAGTACTTC. Translating it yields CASSEFGTGTEQYF.